One sample yielded the 23 T cell receptor beta chains listed below, sequenced in a study of cytomegalovirus exposure and HLA in healthy donors (dated by TCRdb to 2015 to 2018). Library preparation was by the immunoSEQ multiplex PCR assay. The multiplex PCR relied on a mix of 60 forward primers for TCR Vbeta segments and 13 reverse primers for TCR Jbeta segments. The clones in this table, taken by TCRdb from immuneACCESS, are in-frame only. Not every clone is retained; where verified, under half of the shortfall comes from an unresolved V gene, and the cause of the rest is unknown. This sample lists approximately 150,000 clones; over 75% were detected once. The ten largest clonotypes hold roughly 1.9% of the sample. Sequencing used PBMCs. The receptors shown here come from a human donor in good health.

This clone is termed medium-sized (0.01 to 0.1%). This chain joins TRBV4-3 and TRBJ2-5; 9 nucleotides align to TRBD2. Trimming took 0 bases from V and 1 from J; bases not matched to a gene: 0. The CDR3 length is 15 residues. Germline V gives CDR1 LGHNA, CDR2 YSLEER. The CDR3 here is CASSQERGGQETQYF. The CDR3 bases are TGCGCCAGCAGCCAAGAGCGGGGGGGCCAAGAGACCCAGTACTTC.

V gene TRBV14 combines with J gene TRBJ1-3, with TRBD1 matching over 9 bases. The CDR3 is made up of 16 amino acids. Germline V gene sequence: CDR1 SGHDN, CDR2 FVKESK. The ends lost 3 bases at V and 3 bases at J; junction bases unmatched: 6. Written as DNA, the CDR3 is TGTGCCAGCAGCCATACCGGGACAGGGTTTGGAAACACCATATATTTT. Translated: CASSHTGTGFGNTIYF.

In its sample, this clone was seen a few times. The chain recombines TRBV15 with TRBJ1-3; no firm D call. CDR1 LNHNV and CDR2 YYDKDF come from the germline V gene (reference sequence). The CDR3 loop spans 15 amino acids. V was clipped by 5 bases and J by 0 bases, with 11 bases between them. CDR3 amino acids: CATSVRTGSGNTIYF. Here the CDR3 DNA reads TGTGCCACCAGCGTACGTACGGGCTCTGGAAACACCATATATTTT.

Only one count was recorded for this clone. This chain uses TRBV19 with TRBJ1-5; D not certain. V was clipped by 7 bases and J by 4 bases, with 14 bases between them. Germline values: CDR1 LNHDA, CDR2 SQIVND (reference sequence). This CDR3 has 14 residues. CDR3 sequence: CASTEGGNNQPQHF. The CDR3, as DNA: TGTGCCAGTACCGAGGGAGGGAATAATCAGCCCCAGCATTTT.

The chain uses TRBV2 and TRBJ2-1; 7 nucleotides match TRBD1. This CDR3 has 14 amino acids. CDR1 and CDR2 from the germline V gene are SNHLY and FYNNEI. Unmatched junction bases numbered 6, after V lost 4 bases and J lost 6 bases. Written as DNA, the CDR3 is TGTGCCAGCAGTGGACAGGGTGACCCCAATGAGCAGTTCTTC. It specifies CASSGQGDPNEQFF. Together with reference TRBV2 and TRBJ2-1, the CDR3 gives the full variable domain: EPEVTQTPSHQVTQMGQEVILRCVPISNHLYFYWYRQILGQKVEFLVSFYNNEISEKSEIFDDQFSVERPDGSNFTLKIRSTKLEDSAMYFCASSGQGDPNEQFFGPGTRLTVL.

The chain uses TRBV6-5 and TRBJ2-3; TRBD1 matches 9 bases. Germline trimming cut 5 bases from V and 5 bases from J; bases unmatched to any gene: 5. This CDR3 region has 14 residues. Germline CDR1 is MNHEY and CDR2 is SVGAGI. The CDR3 DNA reads TGTGCCAGCAGTAGGGACAGGGCCAGAGATACGCAGTATTTT. Translation gives CASSRDRARDTQYF.

V gene TRBV30 combines with J gene TRBJ2-7, with 12 bases that match TRBD2. The CDR3 spans 14 residues. Unmatched junction bases numbered 5, after V lost 2 bases and J lost 6 bases. Germline V CDR1 and CDR2: GTSNPN, SVGIG (reference sequence). The CDR3 loop is CAWSNGLAGTEQYF. The CDR3 coding sequence is TGTGCCTGGAGTAACGGACTAGCGGGGACCGAGCAGTACTTC.

This chain links TRBV5-1 with TRBJ2-5, with a weak D call TRBD1 (6 bases). CDR3 size: 14 residues. V lost 0 bases, J lost 1 base, and 7 bases lay in between. Germline CDR1 SGHRS, CDR2 YFSETQ. The CDR3 DNA reads as TGCGCCAGCAGCTTGGCAGGGGCCCAAGAGACCCAGTACTTC. This codes for CASSLAGAQETQYF.

The V call is TRBV6-5, the J call TRBJ2-7, with TRBD1 matching 7 bases. V dropped 5 bases and J dropped 2; count of bases not matched to a gene: 3. The germline V gene has CDR1 MNHEY and CDR2 SVGAGI. CDR3 length equals 13 residues. CDR3 protein: CASSPGTAYEQYF. The DNA of the CDR3 is TGTGCCAGCAGTCCCGGGACAGCCTACGAGCAGTACTTC.

The chain has TRBV21-1 and TRBJ1-5; the tabulated D call, TRBD1, remains unverified against the DNA. TRBV21-1 is a pseudogene. The CDR3 length is 16 residues. The chain's CDR3 is CASSSRALLSNQPQHF. DNA for the CDR3: TGTGCCAGCAGCAGCAGGGCCCTCCTTAGCAATCAGCCCCAGCATTTT.

The chain has TRBV18 and TRBJ2-7; 7 bases align to TRBD1. The trim removed 3 bases at V and 3 bases at J, leaving 2 bases unmatched. This CDR3 comprises 13 residues. Germline CDR1 reads KGHSH; CDR2 reads LQKENI. The CDR3 loop reads CASSPGQNYEQYF. CDR3 coding DNA: TGTGCCAGCTCACCGGGACAGAACTACGAGCAGTACTTC.

The chain has TRBV29-1 and TRBJ2-7, with TRBD1 matching 8 bases. CDR1 is SQVTM and CDR2 is ANQGSEA in the germline V gene. The CDR3 totals 15 residues. V shed 3 bases, J shed 0 bases, and the junction held 7 bases outside the gene matches. The CDR3 loop reads CSVDRGTGSSYEQYF. The CDR3 DNA follows: TGCAGCGTTGATAGGGGGACAGGAAGCTCCTACGAGCAGTACTTC.

The J gene is TRBJ2-1, the V gene TRBV7-9, with TRBD1 matching over 9 bases. Germline V lookup: CDR1 SEHNR, CDR2 FQNEAQ (reference sequence). CDR3 length: 15 residues. The V and J ends lost 5 bases and 3 bases, in that order; junction bases with no gene match: 5. The CDR3 sequence: CASSPWTGDYNEQFF. The CDR3 nucleotides read TGTGCCAGCAGCCCCTGGACAGGGGACTACAATGAGCAGTTCTTC.

On this clone itself: This same CDR3 is encoded by further DNA sequences in the sample. This chain joins TRBV4-1 and TRBJ1-6; TRBD1 aligns across 9 bases. Germline V lookup: CDR1 MGHRA, CDR2 YSYEKL. This CDR3 has 16 residues. The V and J ends lost 3 bases and 11 bases, in that order; junction bases with no gene match: 11. CDR3 loop: CASSQLAGQGRTPLHF. CDR3 sequence (DNA): TGCGCCAGCAGCCAGTTGGCGGGACAGGGACGGACACCCCTCCACTTT.

The chain is built from TRBV19 and TRBJ1-1, with TRBD1 identical over 9 bases. The length of the CDR3 is 13 residues. The trim removed 7 bases at V and 11 bases at J, leaving 11 bases unmatched. Germline V CDR1 and CDR2: LNHDA, SQIVND (reference sequence). The CDR3 bases are TGTGCCAGTAAGATGCAAGGGACAGGGTGGGCTTTCTTT. It is translated as CASKMQGTGWAFF.

The chain uses TRBV5-1 and TRBJ2-7; D call uncertain. CDR3 size: 13 residues. From germline, CDR1 is SGHRS and CDR2 YFSETQ. The ends were cut back, 0 bases at V and 5 bases at J, with 9 bases in the middle. CDR3 bases: TGCGCCAGCAGCTTGGCCGGTCTCCACGAGCAGTACTTC. Amino acid sequence: CASSLAGLHEQYF.

This clone has more than one count but fewer than ten. The chain couples TRBV29-1 to TRBJ2-7; D is perhaps TRBD1 (6 bases). The CDR3 is 13 amino acids. Germline loops: CDR1 SQVTM, CDR2 ANQGSEA. Trimming stripped 4 bases from V and 4 bases from J, with 14 bases between. In DNA form, the CDR3 reads TGCAGCGTTGTCCCGGGACATGGGTACGAGCAGTACTTC. It translates to CSVVPGHGYEQYF.

The chain recombines TRBV5-4 with TRBJ1-6, with a possible D match to TRBD1 (5 bases). The ends were cut back, 5 bases at V and 8 bases at J, with 8 bases in the middle. This CDR3 comprises 12 residues. CDR1 and CDR2 from the germline V gene are SGHNT and YYREEE (reference sequence). This CDR3 reads CASRGPDSPLHF. CDR3 coding DNA: TGTGCCAGCAGGGGGCCCGATTCACCCCTCCACTTT. The whole variable domain, filled in from reference TRBV5-4 and TRBJ1-6, reads ETGVTQSPTHLIKTRGQQVTLRCSSQSGHNTVSWYQQALGQGPQFIFQYYREEENGRGNFPPRFSGLQFPNYSSELNVNALELDDSALYLCASRGPDSPLHFGNGTRLTVT.

This clone has more than one count but fewer than ten. The chain carries TRBV5-4 and TRBJ1-2, with 10 bases that match TRBD1. In germline, CDR1 is SGHNT, CDR2 YYREEE (reference sequence). J lost 4 bases, V lost 4 bases, and 7 bases had no gene match. CDR3 length: 15 residues. The CDR3, as DNA: TGTGCCAGCAGCATAGGGACAGGGGTAAGCTATGGCTACACCTTC. The encoded protein is CASSIGTGVSYGYTF.

This sequence joins TRBV15 and TRBJ1-5, with D unresolved. Germline CDR1 LNHNV, CDR2 YYDKDF (reference sequence). The CDR3 is 15 amino acids. V lost 5 bases and J lost 3, with 14 bases in between. The CDR3 DNA sequence: TGTGCCACCAGCCCCGTGGCAGGATACAATCAGCCCCAGCATTTT. It specifies CATSPVAGYNQPQHF. Looking up the rest from reference TRBV15 and TRBJ1-5 gives the full variable domain: DAMVIQNPRYQVTQFGKPVTLSCSQTLNHNVMYWYQQKSSQAPKLLFHYYDKDFNNEADTPDNFQSRRPNTSFCFLDIRSPGLGDTAMYLCATSPVAGYNQPQHFGDGTRLSIL.

The chain uses TRBV9 and TRBJ2-2, with a possible D match to TRBD1 (6 bases). V lost 0 bases and J 4 bases, leaving 10 bases between the germline ends. The CDR3 covers 15 residues. Germline assignment: CDR1 SGDLS and CDR2 YYNGEE. CDR3 DNA: TGTGCCAGCAGCGTAGGGGCAGGGGTCACCGGGGAGCTGTTTTTT. Translating it yields CASSVGAGVTGELFF.

This clone was observed a few times. The CDR3 loop is CASSIRDTPEAFF. The CDR3 coding sequence is TGTGCCAGTAGTATCCGGGACACCCCTGAAGCTTTCTTT. This sequence joins TRBV19 and TRBJ1-1; D may be TRBD1 (6 bases). The CDR3 sequence is 13 residues long. V gave up 3 bases and J gave up 6 bases, with 11 bases separating them. The germline gives CDR1 LNHDA, CDR2 SQIVND (reference sequence). The entire variable domain, with the rest obtained from reference TRBV19 and TRBJ1-1, is as follows: DGGITQSPKYLFRKEGQNVTLSCEQNLNHDAMYWYRQDPGQGLRLIYYSQIVNDFQKGDIAEGYSVSREKKESFPLTVTSAQKNPTAFYLCASSIRDTPEAFFGQGTRLTVV.

The chain combines TRBV5-4 with TRBJ2-7; 7 bases line up with TRBD2. This CDR3 comprises 15 residues. CDR1 SGHNT and CDR2 YYREEE come from the germline V gene (reference sequence). The J segment lost 3 bases and the V segment lost 0 bases, leaving 6 bases of the junction unmatched. CDR3 in amino acids: CASSLDRDYLYEQYF. The DNA for the CDR3 is TGTGCCAGCAGCTTGGACCGGGACTACCTCTACGAGCAGTACTTC. Together with reference TRBV5-4 and TRBJ2-7, the CDR3 gives the full variable domain: ETGVTQSPTHLIKTRGQQVTLRCSSQSGHNTVSWYQQALGQGPQFIFQYYREEENGRGNFPPRFSGLQFPNYSSELNVNALELDDSALYLCASSLDRDYLYEQYFGPGTRLTVT.